This T cell receptor beta chain comes out of a study of CD8+CD57+ T cells in acquired aplastic anemia. Study details: An average of roughly 3 ug of DNA was obtained from sorted CD4+ and CD8+ cells. Healthy CD8+ samples averaged roughly 10 million reads. Findings of the study overall: There were about 27 CD8+ CDR3 sequences that occurred in both patients and controls. Patients did not significantly differ from controls in CD8+ Simpson's diversity.

For CDR3 and TCR beta VDJ profiling, genomic DNA was the template used. TCRdb re-called the reads through MiXCR, storing one row per CDR3 protein. The sample carries roughly 40,000 distinct CDR3 sequences, approximately 71% recorded once. This clonotype was seen just once. As yet, its antigen is unknown. Sequenced material: sorted CD4+, CD8+, or CD8+CD57+ T cells (not recorded which) from PBMCs. This receptor was taken from a human donor in good health, serving as a control.

DNA of the CDR3: TGTGCCAGCAGTTTAGCAGCGGGACACTATGGCTACACCTTC. It is translated as CASSLAAGHYGYTF. J is TRBJ1-2 and V is TRBV12-3 or TRBV12-4; D is perhaps TRBD1 (5 bases). This CDR3 has 14 residues. Trimming left V 0 bases short and J 3 bases short, with 8 bases between.